These T cell receptor beta chains were read from a single sample in a study of technical replicates of blood from several donors. TCRdb keeps only in-frame clones here, not all; method: immunoSEQ multiplex PCR. Here the sample spans 60,000 to 80,000 clones, around 92% being singletons. Sequenced: PBMCs. These receptors were collected from a human donor in good health. Some clones in this sample may be carry-over from other donors' samples. The CDR3 runs from the conserved cysteine through the conserved F or W. A D gene is named only where the DNA matches it firmly. Size is stated for part of the rows, as once, few or many counts, or as a class when the clone is expanded.

clone_size: -
d_call: -
j_call: TRBJ2-3
v_call: TRBV29-1
cdr3_nt: TGCAGCGTTGTAGGGGGGGGACATCCGGGCGATACGCAGTATTTT
cdr3_aa: CSVVGGGHPGDTQYF

clone_size: -
d_call: TRBD1
j_call: TRBJ2-5
v_call: TRBV29-1
cdr3_nt: TGCAGCGTTGCAGTGGGACAGGGAGTGGAGGAGACCCAGTACTTC
cdr3_aa: CSVAVGQGVEETQYF

clone_size: few
d_call: -
j_call: TRBJ2-6
v_call: TRBV11-2
cdr3_nt: TGTGCCAGCAGCTCCCCGGTCTGGGCCAACGTCCTGACTTTC
cdr3_aa: CASSSPVWANVLTF

clone_size: -
d_call: -
j_call: TRBJ2-1
v_call: TRBV30
cdr3_nt: TGTGCCTGGAGTGTCCTCAGATCCCAGTTCTTC
cdr3_aa: CAWSVLRSQFF

clone_size: -
d_call: -
j_call: TRBJ2-5
v_call: TRBV5-6
cdr3_nt: TGTGCCAGCAGCTTAAGAGGGACTCAAGAGACCCAGTACTTC
cdr3_aa: CASSLRGTQETQYF

clone_size: few
d_call: -
j_call: TRBJ1-2
v_call: TRBV9
cdr3_nt: TGTGCCAGCAGCGTAGCTACCACCGTCTCCTATGGCTACACCTTC
cdr3_aa: CASSVATTVSYGYTF

clone_size: once
d_call: TRBD2
j_call: TRBJ2-1
v_call: TRBV18
cdr3_nt: TGTGCCAGCTCACAGACTAGCGGCTCCTACAATGAGCAGTTCTTC
cdr3_aa: CASSQTSGSYNEQFF

clone_size: -
d_call: TRBD1
j_call: TRBJ2-7
v_call: TRBV4-1
cdr3_nt: TGCGCCAGCAGCCAAACGGGGACAGGCACCTACGAGCAGTACTTC
cdr3_aa: CASSQTGTGTYEQYF

clone_size: once
d_call: -
j_call: TRBJ1-2
v_call: TRBV2
cdr3_nt: TGTGCCAGCAGGGGGGGGACCCACAACTATGGCTACACCTTC
cdr3_aa: CASRGGTHNYGYTF

clone_size: -
d_call: -
j_call: TRBJ1-5
v_call: TRBV6-6
cdr3_nt: TGTGCCAGCAGTTACATCCGGGGGGCCCGGAATCAGCCCCAGCATTTT
cdr3_aa: CASSYIRGARNQPQHF

clone_size: -
d_call: TRBD1
j_call: TRBJ1-6
v_call: TRBV4-3
cdr3_nt: TGCGCCAGCAGCCAAGACTGGACAGGGCCTAATTCACCCCTCCACTTT
cdr3_aa: CASSQDWTGPNSPLHF

clone_size: -
d_call: -
j_call: TRBJ1-5
v_call: TRBV9
cdr3_nt: TGTGCCAGCAGCGCCGGGGGAGGGTTAGGTCAGCCCCAGCATTTT
cdr3_aa: CASSAGGGLGQPQHF

clone_size: -
d_call: TRBD2
j_call: TRBJ2-2
v_call: TRBV30
cdr3_nt: TGTGCCTGGACTCGAACCTCGGGACTAGCGGGAGTATATATCGCCGGGGAGCTGTTTTTT
cdr3_aa: CAWTRTSGLAGVYIAGELFF

clone_size: -
d_call: -
j_call: TRBJ1-5
v_call: TRBV19
cdr3_nt: TGTGCCAGTAGTATAGTCCAGGGCAATCAGCCCCAGCATTTT
cdr3_aa: CASSIVQGNQPQHF

clone_size: -
d_call: -
j_call: TRBJ2-4
v_call: TRBV10-3
cdr3_nt: TGTGCCATCAGTGAGTCAGAGGGAGGCGTCAAAAACATTCAGTACTTC
cdr3_aa: CAISESEGGVKNIQYF

clone_size: -
d_call: -
j_call: TRBJ1-3
v_call: TRBV7-2
cdr3_nt: TGTGCCAGCAGCTACCCGGGGAACACCATATATTTT
cdr3_aa: CASSYPGNTIYF

clone_size: few
d_call: -
j_call: TRBJ1-3
v_call: TRBV7-7
cdr3_nt: TGTGCCAGCAGCTTAGCGTTCGGGGATGGAAACACCATATATTTT
cdr3_aa: CASSLAFGDGNTIYF

clone_size: -
d_call: TRBD1
j_call: TRBJ2-7
v_call: TRBV27
cdr3_nt: TGTGCCAGCAGTTTATTAGGGGGGACAGGGCCTCCCTACGAGCAGTACTTC
cdr3_aa: CASSLLGGTGPPYEQYF

clone_size: -
d_call: TRBD1
j_call: TRBJ1-1
v_call: TRBV7-9
cdr3_nt: TGTGCCAGCAGCTGGACAGGGCTGAACACTGAAGCTTTCTTT
cdr3_aa: CASSWTGLNTEAFF

clone_size: -
d_call: TRBD1
j_call: TRBJ1-1
v_call: TRBV29-1
cdr3_nt: TGCAGCGTTGGGGCAGGGGGCGGTTCTGAAGCTTTCTTT
cdr3_aa: CSVGAGGGSEAFF

clone_size: -
d_call: -
j_call: TRBJ1-1
v_call: TRBV7-2
cdr3_nt: TGTGCCAGCAGCATCGCTGGGGGCGATGAAGCTTTCTTT
cdr3_aa: CASSIAGGDEAFF

clone_size: -
d_call: -
j_call: TRBJ2-3
v_call: TRBV6-6
cdr3_nt: TGTGCCAGCAGTTACTCGACGCCCGGGGGCACAGATACGCAGTATTTT
cdr3_aa: CASSYSTPGGTDTQYF

clone_size: -
d_call: -
j_call: TRBJ1-1
v_call: TRBV9
cdr3_nt: TGTGCCAGCAGCGTAATAGAGCGGACTGAAGCTTTCTTT
cdr3_aa: CASSVIERTEAFF

clone_size: -
d_call: -
j_call: TRBJ1-1
v_call: TRBV5-6
cdr3_nt: TGTGCCAGCAGCTTTAGAGGCCGAGTGAACACTGAAGCTTTCTTT
cdr3_aa: CASSFRGRVNTEAFF

clone_size: -
d_call: TRBD1
j_call: TRBJ2-7
v_call: TRBV5-1
cdr3_nt: TGCGCCAGCAGCCCGGGGACAGCCTCCTACGAGCAGTACTTC
cdr3_aa: CASSPGTASYEQYF

clone_size: -
d_call: -
j_call: TRBJ2-5
v_call: TRBV27
cdr3_nt: TGTGCCAGCAGTCTTCTAGGGGGGGGCCAAGAGACCCAGTACTTC
cdr3_aa: CASSLLGGGQETQYF

clone_size: -
d_call: -
j_call: TRBJ2-1
v_call: TRBV6-1
cdr3_nt: TGTGCCAGCAGTCAGGTTCCCTCAGGGAATGAGCAGTTCTTC
cdr3_aa: CASSQVPSGNEQFF

clone_size: -
d_call: -
j_call: TRBJ2-7
v_call: TRBV7-6
cdr3_nt: TGTGCCAGCAGCTTAGAACAGGGAGACGAGCAGTACTTC
cdr3_aa: CASSLEQGDEQYF

clone_size: -
d_call: TRBD2
j_call: TRBJ2-3
v_call: TRBV5-6
cdr3_nt: TGTGCCAGCAGCTTGGGCGGGAGGCTGACAGATACGCAGTATTTT
cdr3_aa: CASSLGGRLTDTQYF

clone_size: -
d_call: TRBD1
j_call: TRBJ2-7
v_call: TRBV5-4
cdr3_nt: TGTGCCAGCAGCTCGGGACAGGGGAGGCAGTACTTC
cdr3_aa: CASSSGQGRQYF

clone_size: -
d_call: -
j_call: TRBJ2-3
v_call: TRBV19
cdr3_nt: TGTGCCAGTCGAGGGCGCACAGATACGCAGTATTTT
cdr3_aa: CASRGRTDTQYF

clone_size: -
d_call: -
j_call: TRBJ1-2
v_call: TRBV6-6
cdr3_nt: TGTGCCAGCAGTTACTCCCCGGGACACCCCTATGGCTACACCTTC
cdr3_aa: CASSYSPGHPYGYTF

clone_size: -
d_call: TRBD1
j_call: TRBJ2-3
v_call: TRBV10-3
cdr3_nt: TGTGCCAGCCGACAGGGGCGTAGCACAGATACGCAGTATTTT
cdr3_aa: CASRQGRSTDTQYF

clone_size: -
d_call: -
j_call: TRBJ1-2
v_call: TRBV5-6
cdr3_nt: TGTGCCAGCAGCCCGACCGACAGGCCTTTCTATGGCTACACCTTC
cdr3_aa: CASSPTDRPFYGYTF

clone_size: -
d_call: -
j_call: TRBJ2-3
v_call: TRBV6-5
cdr3_nt: TGTGCCAGCCATTCCGGGAATACGCAGTATTTT
cdr3_aa: CASHSGNTQYF

clone_size: -
d_call: TRBD1
j_call: TRBJ1-5
v_call: TRBV2
cdr3_nt: TGTGCCAGCAGTCCCGGGACAGGGCACAATCAGCCCCAGCATTTT
cdr3_aa: CASSPGTGHNQPQHF

clone_size: once
d_call: TRBD2
j_call: TRBJ2-1
v_call: TRBV11-2
cdr3_nt: TGTGCCAGCACCGGGACTAGCGGGAGTACTGAGCAGTTCTTC
cdr3_aa: CASTGTSGSTEQFF

clone_size: once
d_call: -
j_call: TRBJ2-7
v_call: TRBV5-4
cdr3_nt: TGTGCCAGCAGCTTGGGGCGGACTACCTACGAGCAGTACTTC
cdr3_aa: CASSLGRTTYEQYF

clone_size: -
d_call: -
j_call: TRBJ2-5
v_call: TRBV2
cdr3_nt: TGTGCCAGCAGTGACGTGGCGGCGGAGACCCAGTACTTC
cdr3_aa: CASSDVAAETQYF

clone_size: -
d_call: TRBD1
j_call: TRBJ1-2
v_call: TRBV6-1
cdr3_nt: TGTGCCAGCAGTGAAGCGGACAGGGGTGGCTACACCTTC
cdr3_aa: CASSEADRGGYTF

clone_size: -
d_call: -
j_call: TRBJ2-1
v_call: TRBV7-2
cdr3_nt: TGTGCCAGCAGCTCAACGGCGGGACTGTACAATGAGCAGTTCTTC
cdr3_aa: CASSSTAGLYNEQFF

clone_size: -
d_call: TRBD1
j_call: TRBJ1-2
v_call: TRBV5-6
cdr3_nt: TGTGCCAGCAGCTTGGGCCGGACAGGGAATGGCTACACCTTC
cdr3_aa: CASSLGRTGNGYTF

clone_size: -
d_call: -
j_call: TRBJ1-4
v_call: TRBV4-2
cdr3_nt: TGTGCCAGCAGCCAAATTCGGGGGTATGCGGCTAATGAAAAACTGTTTTTT
cdr3_aa: CASSQIRGYAANEKLFF

clone_size: -
d_call: TRBD2
j_call: TRBJ2-3
v_call: TRBV11-2
cdr3_nt: TGTGCCGGTAGCGGGAGACGGGGAGATACGCAGTATTTT
cdr3_aa: CAGSGRRGDTQYF

clone_size: once
d_call: TRBD2
j_call: TRBJ2-7
v_call: TRBV19
cdr3_nt: TGTGCCAGTAGTATAGAAGGCGGGAGAGGCCACTACGAGCAGTACTTC
cdr3_aa: CASSIEGGRGHYEQYF